This T cell receptor beta chain was recovered during a study of patients and donors after allogeneic stem cell transplantation. V lost 2 bases to trimming and J lost 8 bases; unmatched junction nucleotides: 8. The CDR3 sequence is 15 residues long. The germline V gene encodes CDR1 SNHLY and CDR2 FYNNEI. TCRdb recomputed calls from the RT-PCR reads with MiXCR, one row per CDR3 protein. The table lists 30,000 to 40,000 distinct CDR3 sequences, around 35% of them singletons, with more than 65% in the top ten. V gene TRBV2 combines with J gene TRBJ1-4; TRBD1 matches 7 bases. What was sequenced was blood, either unsorted or a sorted T cell fraction (not recorded which). The TCR originated in a human donor who was either an allogeneic HSCT recipient or a stem cell or donor lymphocyte infusion donor (not recorded which). It is not recorded whose cells these are; they may come from a transplant donor. The CDR3 DNA reads TGTGCCAGCAGTGAAAATCCGCGACAGGGCGAAAAACTGTTTTTT. Residues: CASSENPRQGEKLFF. Full variable domain (rest looked up from reference TRBV2 and TRBJ1-4): EPEVTQTPSHQVTQMGQEVILRCVPISNHLYFYWYRQILGQKVEFLVSFYNNEISEKSEIFDDQFSVERPDGSNFTLKIRSTKLEDSAMYFCASSENPRQGEKLFFGSGTQLSVL.